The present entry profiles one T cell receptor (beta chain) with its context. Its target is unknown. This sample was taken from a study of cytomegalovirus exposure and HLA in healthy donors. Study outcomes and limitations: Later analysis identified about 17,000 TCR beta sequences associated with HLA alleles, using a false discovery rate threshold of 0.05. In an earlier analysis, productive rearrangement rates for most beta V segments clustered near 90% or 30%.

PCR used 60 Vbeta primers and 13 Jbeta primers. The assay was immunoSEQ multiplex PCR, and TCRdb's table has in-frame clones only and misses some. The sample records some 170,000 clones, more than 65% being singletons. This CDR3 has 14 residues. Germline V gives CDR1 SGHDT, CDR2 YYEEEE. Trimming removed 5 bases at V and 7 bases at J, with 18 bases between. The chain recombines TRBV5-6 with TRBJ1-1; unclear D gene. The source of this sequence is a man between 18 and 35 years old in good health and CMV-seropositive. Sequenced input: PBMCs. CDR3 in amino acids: CASRLLAAESEAFF. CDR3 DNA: TGTGCCAGCAGACTCCTAGCGGCAGAAAGTGAAGCTTTCTTT.